This entry is about one T cell receptor beta chain. Its antigen remains unknown. Per germline, CDR1 SEHNR and CDR2 FQNEAQ (reference sequence). V was pared by 3 bases and J by 0 bases, with 10 bases of the junction left unmatched. This CDR3 has 17 amino acids. This record comes from a study of beta chain features in type 1 diabetes. Points from the study as a whole: VDJ junctions in type 1 diabetes patients carried more deletions and fewer insertions. Across all four CD4+ subsets, people with type 1 diabetes showed modestly shorter TCRB CDR3s.

The authors reverse transcribed all of the isolated RNA, so sequencing captured expressed TCRB transcripts. The assay was immunoSEQ multiplex PCR, and TCRdb's table has in-frame clones only and misses some. Found here are roughly 160,000 clones, 7.8% of them singletons; the top ten hold approximately 0.93%. The chain carries TRBV7-9 and TRBJ2-7; the match to TRBD2 covers 8 bases. This clonotype was obtained from a woman in her 40s with type 1 diabetes. Specimen: central memory CD4+ T cells from blood. CDR3 nucleotides: TGTGCCAGCAGCTTCCCCCCGCGCGGGAGGAGCTCCTACGAGCAGTACTTC. This translates into CASSFPPRGRSSYEQYF.